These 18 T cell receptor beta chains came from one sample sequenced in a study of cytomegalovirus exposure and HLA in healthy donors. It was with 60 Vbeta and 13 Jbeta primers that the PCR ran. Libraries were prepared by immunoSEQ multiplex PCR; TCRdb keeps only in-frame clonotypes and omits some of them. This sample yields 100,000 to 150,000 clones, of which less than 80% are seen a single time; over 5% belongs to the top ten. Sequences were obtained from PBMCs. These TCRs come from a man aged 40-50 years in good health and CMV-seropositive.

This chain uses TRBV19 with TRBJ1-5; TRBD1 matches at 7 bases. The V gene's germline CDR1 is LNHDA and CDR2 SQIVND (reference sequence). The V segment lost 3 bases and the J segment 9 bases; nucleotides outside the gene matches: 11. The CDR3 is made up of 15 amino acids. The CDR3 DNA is TGTGCCAGTAGTATTGGGGGACAGTGGAACCTGCCCCAGCATTTT. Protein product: CASSIGGQWNLPQHF.

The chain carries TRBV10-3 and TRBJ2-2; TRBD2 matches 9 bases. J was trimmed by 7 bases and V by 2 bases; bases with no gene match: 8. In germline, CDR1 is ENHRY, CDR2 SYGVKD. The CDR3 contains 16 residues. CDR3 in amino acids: CAISESRTSDGGELFF. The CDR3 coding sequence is TGTGCCATCAGTGAGAGCCGGACTAGCGACGGCGGGGAGCTGTTTTTT.

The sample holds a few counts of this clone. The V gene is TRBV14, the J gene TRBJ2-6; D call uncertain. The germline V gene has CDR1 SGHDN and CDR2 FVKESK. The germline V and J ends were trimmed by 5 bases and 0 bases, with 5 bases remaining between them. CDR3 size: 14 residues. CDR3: CASSASSGANVLTF. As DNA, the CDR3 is TGTGCCAGCAGCGCCAGCTCTGGGGCCAACGTCCTGACTTTC.

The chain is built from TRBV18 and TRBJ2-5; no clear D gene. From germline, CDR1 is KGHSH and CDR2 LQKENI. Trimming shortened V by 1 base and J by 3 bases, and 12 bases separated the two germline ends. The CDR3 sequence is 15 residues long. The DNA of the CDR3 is TGTGCCAGCTCACCACTAGGAGATATGGAAGAGACCCAGTACTTC. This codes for CASSPLGDMEETQYF.

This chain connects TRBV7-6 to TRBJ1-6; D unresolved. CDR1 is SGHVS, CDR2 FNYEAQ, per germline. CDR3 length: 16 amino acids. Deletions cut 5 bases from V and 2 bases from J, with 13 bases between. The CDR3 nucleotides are TGTGCCAGCAGCCCCCAGGTTCAGGCCTATAATTCACCCCTCCACTTT. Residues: CASSPQVQAYNSPLHF. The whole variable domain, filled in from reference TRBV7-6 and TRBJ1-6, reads GAGVSQSPRYKVTKRGQDVALRCDPISGHVSLYWYRQALGQGPEFLTYFNYEAQQDKSGLPNDRFSAERPEGSISTLTIQRTEQRDSAMYRCASSPQVQAYNSPLHFGNGTRLTVT.

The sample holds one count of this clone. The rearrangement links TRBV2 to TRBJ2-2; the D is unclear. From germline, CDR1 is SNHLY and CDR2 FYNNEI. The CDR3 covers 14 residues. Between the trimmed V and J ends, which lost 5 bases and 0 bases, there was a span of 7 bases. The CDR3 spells CASSTASNTGELFF. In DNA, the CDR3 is TGTGCCAGCAGTACAGCCTCGAACACCGGGGAGCTGTTTTTT.

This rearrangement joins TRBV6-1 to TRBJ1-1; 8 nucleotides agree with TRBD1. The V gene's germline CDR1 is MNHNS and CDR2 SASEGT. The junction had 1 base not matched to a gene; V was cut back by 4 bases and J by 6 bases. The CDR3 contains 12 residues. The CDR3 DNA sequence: TGTGCCAGCAGTGGACAGGGGTCTGAAGCTTTCTTT. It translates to CASSGQGSEAFF.

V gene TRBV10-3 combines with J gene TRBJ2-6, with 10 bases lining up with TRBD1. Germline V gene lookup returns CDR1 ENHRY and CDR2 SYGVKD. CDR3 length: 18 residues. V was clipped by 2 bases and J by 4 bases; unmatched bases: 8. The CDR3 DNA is TGTGCCATCAGTGAGCGGACAGGGGGGATGGGAGGGGCCAACGTCCTGACTTTC. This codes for CAISERTGGMGGANVLTF.

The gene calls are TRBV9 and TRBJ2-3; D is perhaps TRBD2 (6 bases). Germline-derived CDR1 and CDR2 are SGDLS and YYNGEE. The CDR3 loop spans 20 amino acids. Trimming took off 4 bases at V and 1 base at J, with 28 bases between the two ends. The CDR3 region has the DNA TGTGCCAGCAGCCAAGGGCGGGGAGTCTTCGAAAGAAGGCGCACAGATACGCAGTATTTT. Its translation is CASSQGRGVFERRRTDTQYF.

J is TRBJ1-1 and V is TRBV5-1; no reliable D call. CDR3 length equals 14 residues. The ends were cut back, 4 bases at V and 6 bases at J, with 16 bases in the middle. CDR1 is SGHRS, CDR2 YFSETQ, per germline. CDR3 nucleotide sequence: TGCGCCAGCAGCCGGGAGGCCTCACGTGCTGAAGCTTTCTTT. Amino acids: CASSREASRAEAFF.

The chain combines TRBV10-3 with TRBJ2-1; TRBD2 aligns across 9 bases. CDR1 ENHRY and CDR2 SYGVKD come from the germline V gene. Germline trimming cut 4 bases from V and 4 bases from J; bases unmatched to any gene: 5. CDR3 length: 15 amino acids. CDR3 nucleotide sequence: TGTGCCATCAGTGGAGCGGGGGGAGGGTACAATGAGCAGTTCTTC. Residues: CAISGAGGGYNEQFF.

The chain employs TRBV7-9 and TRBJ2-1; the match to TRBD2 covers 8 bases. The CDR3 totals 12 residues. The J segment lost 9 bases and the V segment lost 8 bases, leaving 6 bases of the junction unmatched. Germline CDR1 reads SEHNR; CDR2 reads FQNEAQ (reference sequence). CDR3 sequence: CASSGLDGEQFF. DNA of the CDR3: TGTGCCAGCTCGGGACTAGACGGTGAGCAGTTCTTC.

The CDR3 coding sequence is TGTGCCATACTAGGGACAGTCTATGGCTACACCTTC. Translated: CAILGTVYGYTF. This chain links TRBV2 with TRBJ1-2; 7 bases line up with TRBD1. After removal of 10 bases from V and 4 bases from J, the junction contained 6 bases not matched to a gene. The CDR3 has 12 amino acids. Per the germline V gene, CDR1 is SNHLY and CDR2 is FYNNEI.

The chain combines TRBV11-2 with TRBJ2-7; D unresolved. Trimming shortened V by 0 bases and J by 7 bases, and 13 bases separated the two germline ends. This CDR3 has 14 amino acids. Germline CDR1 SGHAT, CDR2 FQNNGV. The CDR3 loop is CASSLEDSLWEQYF. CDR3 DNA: TGTGCCAGCAGCTTAGAAGACTCCCTCTGGGAGCAGTACTTC.

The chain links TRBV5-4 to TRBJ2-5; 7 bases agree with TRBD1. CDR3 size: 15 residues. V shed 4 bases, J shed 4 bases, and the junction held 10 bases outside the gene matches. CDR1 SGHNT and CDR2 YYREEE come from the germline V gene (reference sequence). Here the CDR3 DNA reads TGTGCCAGCAGCCCCGACAGGGCAGGGAGAGAGACCCAGTACTTC. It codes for CASSPDRAGRETQYF.

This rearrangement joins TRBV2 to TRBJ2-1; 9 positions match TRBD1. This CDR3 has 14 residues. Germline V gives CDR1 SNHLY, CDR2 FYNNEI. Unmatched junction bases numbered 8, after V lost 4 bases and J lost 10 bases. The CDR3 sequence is CASSVSGTGNEQFF. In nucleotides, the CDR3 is TGTGCCAGCAGTGTTTCCGGGACAGGGAACGAGCAGTTCTTC.

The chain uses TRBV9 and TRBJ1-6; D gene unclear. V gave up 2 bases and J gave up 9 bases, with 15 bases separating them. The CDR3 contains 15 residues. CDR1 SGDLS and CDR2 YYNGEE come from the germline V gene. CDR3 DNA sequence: TGTGCCAGCAGCGTGGGGATAGTTGAGGGTTCACCCCTCCACTTT. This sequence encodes CASSVGIVEGSPLHF.

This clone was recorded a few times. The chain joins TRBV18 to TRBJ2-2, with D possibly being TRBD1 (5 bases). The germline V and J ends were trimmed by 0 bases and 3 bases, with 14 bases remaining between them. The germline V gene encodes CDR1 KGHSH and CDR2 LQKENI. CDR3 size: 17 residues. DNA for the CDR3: TGTGCCAGCTCACCACCGGTGGCTGGGGCAGACACCGGGGAGCTGTTTTTT. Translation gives CASSPPVAGADTGELFF.